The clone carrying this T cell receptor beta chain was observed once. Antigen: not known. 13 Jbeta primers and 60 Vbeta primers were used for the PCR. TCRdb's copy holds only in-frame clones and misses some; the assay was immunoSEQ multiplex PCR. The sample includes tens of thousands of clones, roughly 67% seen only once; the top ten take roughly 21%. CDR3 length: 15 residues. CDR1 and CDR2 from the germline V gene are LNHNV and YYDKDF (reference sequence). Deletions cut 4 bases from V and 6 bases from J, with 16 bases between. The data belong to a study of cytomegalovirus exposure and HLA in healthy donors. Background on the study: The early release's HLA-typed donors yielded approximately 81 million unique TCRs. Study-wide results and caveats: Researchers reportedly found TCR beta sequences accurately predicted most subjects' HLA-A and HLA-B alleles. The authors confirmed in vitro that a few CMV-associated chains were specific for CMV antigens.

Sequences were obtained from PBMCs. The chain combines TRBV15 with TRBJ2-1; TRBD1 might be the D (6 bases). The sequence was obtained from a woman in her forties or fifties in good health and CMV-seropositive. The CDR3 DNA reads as TGTGCCACCAGCATTGGAACAGGGTATGGCAATGAGCAGTTCTTC. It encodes CATSIGTGYGNEQFF.